This T cell receptor (beta chain) was captured in a study of cytomegalovirus exposure and HLA in healthy donors. Across the study: A previous analysis identified approximately 110 million unique TCR beta sequences derived from around 200 million T cells. Regarding the study as a whole: In a later analysis, donors in an Asian-associated ancestry cluster reportedly had fewer N-insertions in productive TCRs than the cohort mean.

In the PCR, 60 Vbeta and 13 Jbeta primers were used. Authors' processing steps: As a later analysis found, there were tens of millions of unique TCR beta chains, of which roughly 11 million were shared. The method was immunoSEQ multiplex PCR; TCRdb's version includes in-frame clones alone and lacks a portion of them. V, J and clone size are taken as reported in that table, and D and trimming were inferred from the DNA itself. The table includes over 200,000 clones, 75% detected once. The CDR3 extends over 14 amino acids. CDR1 WNHNN and CDR2 SYGVQD come from the germline V gene (reference sequence). Trimming took 3 bases from V and 8 from J; bases not matched to a gene: 7. A word on this clone: Its target is unknown.

The specimen sequenced was PBMCs. This chain joins TRBV10-1 and TRBJ2-4; 7 nucleotides agree with TRBD2. The sequence was obtained from a young woman in good health and CMV-seronegative. The CDR3 sequence is CASSDGGSRDIQYF. CDR3 bases: TGCGCCAGCAGTGATGGCGGGAGTAGAGACATTCAGTACTTC.